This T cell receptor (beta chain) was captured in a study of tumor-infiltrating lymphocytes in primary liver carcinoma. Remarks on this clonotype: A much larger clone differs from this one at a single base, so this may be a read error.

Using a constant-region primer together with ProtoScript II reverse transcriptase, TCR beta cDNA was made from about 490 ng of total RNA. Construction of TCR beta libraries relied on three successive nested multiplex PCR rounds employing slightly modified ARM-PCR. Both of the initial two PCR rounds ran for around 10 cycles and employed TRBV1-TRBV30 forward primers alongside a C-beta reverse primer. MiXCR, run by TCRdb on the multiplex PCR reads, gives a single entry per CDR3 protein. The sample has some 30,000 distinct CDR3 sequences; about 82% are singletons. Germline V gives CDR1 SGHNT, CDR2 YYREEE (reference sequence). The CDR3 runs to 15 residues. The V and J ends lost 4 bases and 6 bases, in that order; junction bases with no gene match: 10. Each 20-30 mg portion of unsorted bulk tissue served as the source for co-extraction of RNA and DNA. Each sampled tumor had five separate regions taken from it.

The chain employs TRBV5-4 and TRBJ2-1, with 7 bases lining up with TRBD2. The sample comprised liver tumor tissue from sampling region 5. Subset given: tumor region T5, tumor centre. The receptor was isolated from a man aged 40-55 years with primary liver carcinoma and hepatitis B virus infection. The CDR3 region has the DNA TGTGCCAGCAGCCCGGCCGGGAGGTCGGCCAATGAGCAGTTCTTC. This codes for CASSPAGRSANEQFF.